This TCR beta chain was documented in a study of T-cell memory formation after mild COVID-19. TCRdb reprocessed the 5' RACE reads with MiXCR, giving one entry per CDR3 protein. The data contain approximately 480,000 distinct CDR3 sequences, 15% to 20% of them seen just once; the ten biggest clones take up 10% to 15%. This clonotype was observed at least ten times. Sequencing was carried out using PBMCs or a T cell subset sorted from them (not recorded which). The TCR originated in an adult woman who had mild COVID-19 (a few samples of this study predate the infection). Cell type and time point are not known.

The CDR3 region is CASSLASRNTEAFF. The CDR3 DNA sequence: TGCGCCAGCAGCTTGGCATCCAGGAACACTGAAGCTTTCTTT. The chain couples TRBV5-1 to TRBJ1-1; the D is unclear. The CDR3 is made up of 14 amino acids. V lost 0 bases and J lost 1, with 7 bases in between. CDR1 is SGHRS and CDR2 is YFSETQ in the germline V gene. Combining the CDR3 with reference TRBV5-1 and TRBJ1-1 gives the whole variable domain KAGVTQTPRYLIKTRGQQVTLSCSPISGHRSVSWYQQTPGQGLQFLFEYFSETQRNKGNFPGRFSGRQFSNSRSEMNVSTLELGDSALYLCASSLASRNTEAFFGQGTRLTVV.